The next 5 T cell receptor beta chains were all read from a single sample in a study of CD8 T cells in Susac syndrome. After extraction with the RNeasy kit, 0.5 to 1 ug of the RNA was reverse transcribed using random hexamers. TCRdb re-called the immunoSEQ multiplex PCR reads with MiXCR, one entry per CDR3 protein. This sample has around 100,000 distinct CDR3 sequences; 95% occur once, and the top ten carry more than 0.3%. The sample was CD8+ T cells from PBMCs. The receptors originated from a human donor with Susac syndrome.

For the CDR3, the DNA is TGTGCCAGCAGTCGGGGCAGGGGGTCGAGAGGCTACACCTTC. Translated: CASSRGRGSRGYTF. The chain has TRBV2 and TRBJ1-2, with 7 bases that match TRBD1. Germline CDR1 and CDR2: SNHLY and FYNNEI. Trimming removed 5 bases from V and 8 bases from J; junction bases left unmatched: 11. The CDR3 extends over 14 amino acids. Full variable domain (remainder filled in from reference TRBV2 and TRBJ1-2): EPEVTQTPSHQVTQMGQEVILRCVPISNHLYFYWYRQILGQKVEFLVSFYNNEISEKSEIFDDQFSVERPDGSNFTLKIRSTKLEDSAMYFCASSRGRGSRGYTFGSGTRLTVV.

The CDR3 here is CASSVGRKVAGGSYNEQFF. CDR3 in DNA: TGTGCCAGCAGCGTAGGACGAAAGGTGGCGGGAGGGTCCTACAATGAGCAGTTCTTC. The V call is TRBV9, the J call TRBJ2-1, with 9 nucleotides matching TRBD2. The V gene's germline CDR1 is SGDLS and CDR2 YYNGEE. The CDR3 has 19 residues. V dropped 0 bases and J dropped 1; count of bases not matched to a gene: 11. Full variable domain (remainder filled in from reference TRBV9 and TRBJ2-1): DSGVTQTPKHLITATGQRVTLRCSPRSGDLSVYWYQQSLDQGLQFLIQYYNGEERAKGNILERFSAQQFPDLHSELNLSSLELGDSALYFCASSVGRKVAGGSYNEQFFGPGTRLTVL.

V is TRBV5-1 and J is TRBJ2-5; D is possibly TRBD1 or TRBD2 (5 bases each). Looked up from germline, CDR1 is SGHRS and CDR2 is YFSETQ. V was clipped by 5 bases and J by 3 bases, with 11 bases between them. The CDR3 runs 13 residues. The CDR3 nucleotides read TGCGCCAGCAGACCCGGGACGGAAGAGACCCAGTACTTC. Its translation is CASRPGTEETQYF.

The rearrangement uses TRBV11-2 and TRBJ1-2; D possibly corresponds to TRBD1 (6 bases). Germline values: CDR1 SGHAT, CDR2 FQNNGV. This CDR3 spans 15 amino acids. Trimming shortened V by 5 bases and J by 3 bases, and 16 bases separated the two germline ends. The CDR3 nucleotides read TGTGCCAGCAGCAATCGACAGGCGGAATACTATGGCTACACCTTC. Protein: CASSNRQAEYYGYTF. Based on the CDR3 plus reference TRBV11-2 and TRBJ1-2, the full variable domain is EAGVAQSPRYKIIEKRQSVAFWCNPISGHATLYWYQQILGQGPKLLIQFQNNGVVDDSQLPKDRFSAERLKGVDSTLKIQPAKLEDSAVYLCASSNRQAEYYGYTFGSGTRLTVV.

The chain couples TRBV13 to TRBJ2-7; 7 nucleotides match TRBD1. Trimming at V came to 5 bases and at J to 0 bases, leaving 4 bases not matched to a gene. The CDR3 totals 14 residues. Per germline, CDR1 PRHDT and CDR2 FYEKMQ (reference sequence). In DNA form, the CDR3 reads TGTGCCAGCAGCGCCCGGGACAGCTCCTACGAGCAGTACTTC. Translation gives CASSARDSSYEQYF.